This TCR beta chain was recovered during a study of T cell responses to AZD1222 COVID-19 vaccine. Study-wide points: A rise in Spike-specific TCR breadth and depth followed two AZD1222 doses. Dominant at 160-218 and 743-854, vaccine-associated CD4 TCRs also spanned spike.

Measured with immunoSEQ multiplex PCR; TCRdb has only the in-frame clones, and not every one. Seen here are more than 95,000 clones, roughly 85% observed once, and the top ten hold 4.4%. Recipients boosted at about 4 weeks or about 12 weeks are pooled. The CDR3 runs 14 residues. V shed 4 bases and J 5 bases; nucleotides not matched to a gene: 5. CDR1 is GTSNPN, CDR2 SVGIG, per germline (reference sequence). To note about this clone: Its antigen is not identified.

The sequence was obtained from an adult who received the AZD1222 COVID-19 vaccine. This chain uses TRBV30 with TRBJ2-2; the match to TRBD2 covers 9 bases. The specimen comprised peripheral blood, sampled 28 days after the second AZD1222 dose. The CDR3 loop reads CAWTRSGGTGELFF. The CDR3 DNA reads as TGTGCCTGGACTCGTAGCGGGGGTACCGGGGAGCTGTTTTTT.